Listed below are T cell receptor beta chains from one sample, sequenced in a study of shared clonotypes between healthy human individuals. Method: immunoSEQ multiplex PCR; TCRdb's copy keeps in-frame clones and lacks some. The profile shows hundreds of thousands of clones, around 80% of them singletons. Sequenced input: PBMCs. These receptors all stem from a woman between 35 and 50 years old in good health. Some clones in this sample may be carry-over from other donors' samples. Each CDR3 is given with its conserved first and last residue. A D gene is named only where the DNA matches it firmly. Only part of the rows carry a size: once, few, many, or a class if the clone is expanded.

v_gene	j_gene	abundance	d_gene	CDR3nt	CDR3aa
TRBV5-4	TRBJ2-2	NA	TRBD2	TGTGCCAGCAGCTTTTGGCGGGAGGGGAACACCGGGGAGCTGTTTTTT	CASSFWREGNTGELFF
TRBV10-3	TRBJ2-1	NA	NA	TGTGCCTCCCTGCCGCCTGAGGGCAACAATGAGCAGTTCTTC	CASLPPEGNNEQFF
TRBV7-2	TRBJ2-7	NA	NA	TGTGCCAGCAGCTTAGCCCCGCCCTCAGTATCCTACGAGCAGTACTTC	CASSLAPPSVSYEQYF
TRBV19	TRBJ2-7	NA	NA	TGTGCCAGTAGGGGGCCAGGGCGGCCTGGAACCTACGAGCAGTACTTC	CASRGPGRPGTYEQYF
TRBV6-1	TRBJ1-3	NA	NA	TGTGCCAGCAGTGATGTGTCAAGCTCTGGAAACACCATATATTTT	CASSDVSSSGNTIYF
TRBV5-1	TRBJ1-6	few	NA	TGCGCCAGCAGCTTGACCGGGGGCCAAGATAATTCACCCCTCCACTTT	CASSLTGGQDNSPLHF
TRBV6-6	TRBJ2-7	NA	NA	TGTGCCAGCAGTTTTGAGCCCAGCTCCTACGAGCAGTACTTC	CASSFEPSSYEQYF
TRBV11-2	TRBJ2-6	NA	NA	TGTGCCAGCAGCTTTGGGAAAGCTGGGGCCAACGTCCTGACTTTC	CASSFGKAGANVLTF
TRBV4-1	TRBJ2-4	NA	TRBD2	TGCGCCAGCAGCCAAGGCCGACTAGCGGGAGCCAAAAACATTCAGTACTTC	CASSQGRLAGAKNIQYF
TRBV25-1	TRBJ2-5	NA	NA	TGTGCCAGCAGACAAGAGACCCAGTACTTC	CASRQETQYF
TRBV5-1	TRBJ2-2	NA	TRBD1	TGCGCCAGCAGACCGACAGGGGGCGACAACGGGGAGCTGTTTTTT	CASRPTGGDNGELFF
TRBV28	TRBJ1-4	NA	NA	TGTGCCAGCAGTCCTAGGACGGTAACTAATGAAAAACTGTTTTTT	CASSPRTVTNEKLFF
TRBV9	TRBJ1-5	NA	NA	TGTGCCAGCAGTCTAAGAGGGGACGGCCAGCCCCAGCATTTT	CASSLRGDGQPQHF
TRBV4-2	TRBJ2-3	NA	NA	TGTGCCAGCAGCCAAGGGGTGAGCACAGATACGCAGTATTTT	CASSQGVSTDTQYF
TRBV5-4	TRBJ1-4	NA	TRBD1	TGTGCCAGCAGCACGGACAGGGGAATTCGTGAAAAACTGTTTTTT	CASSTDRGIREKLFF
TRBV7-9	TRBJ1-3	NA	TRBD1	TGTGCGGGACAGGGTTACTCTGGAAACACCATATATTTT	CAGQGYSGNTIYF
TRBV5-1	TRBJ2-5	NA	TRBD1	TGCGCCAGCAGCTTAACTACAGGGGGCGGAGGGGAGACCCAGTACTTC	CASSLTTGGGGETQYF
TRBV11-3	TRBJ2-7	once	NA	TGTGCCAGCAGCTTATACAGGGAAGACGAGCAGTACTTC	CASSLYREDEQYF
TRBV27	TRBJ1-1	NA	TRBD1	TGTGCCAGCAGTTTAGACAGGGGGCAGAACACTGAAGCTTTCTTT	CASSLDRGQNTEAFF
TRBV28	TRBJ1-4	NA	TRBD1	TGTGCCAGCAGTTCCGGGACAGGGGACGCTAATGAAAAACTGTTTTTT	CASSSGTGDANEKLFF
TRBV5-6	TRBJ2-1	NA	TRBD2	TGTGCCAGCAGCTTGGAGGCGGGAGGGCTGAGGTTCTTC	CASSLEAGGLRFF
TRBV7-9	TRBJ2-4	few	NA	TGTGCCAGCAGCCCCGTGGGCAGACTAGCCAAAAACATTCAGTACTTC	CASSPVGRLAKNIQYF
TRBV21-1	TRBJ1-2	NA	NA	TGTGCCAGCAGCAAAGGCCGTAGGGGGCAGGATGGCTACACCTTC	CASSKGRRGQDGYTF
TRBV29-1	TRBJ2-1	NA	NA	TGCAGCGTAGAATCCGGGTCGGGGATCAATGAGCAGTTCTTC	CSVESGSGINEQFF
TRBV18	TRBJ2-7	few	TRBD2	TGTGCCAGCTCAATATCCGGGACTAGCGCCTACGAGCAGTACTTC	CASSISGTSAYEQYF
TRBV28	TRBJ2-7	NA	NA	TGTGCCAGCAGTTTGGGGTTGCGGCTAACCTACGAGCAGTACTTC	CASSLGLRLTYEQYF
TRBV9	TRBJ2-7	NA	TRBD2	TGTGCCAGCAGCGTAGGGGGCCCCGGGAGGGCGTCCTACGAGCAGTACTTC	CASSVGGPGRASYEQYF
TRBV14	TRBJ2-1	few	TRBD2	TGTGCCAGCAGCCAAGTTGTAGCGGGGGCCTGGGTGTTGGGCAATGAGCAGTTCTTC	CASSQVVAGAWVLGNEQFF
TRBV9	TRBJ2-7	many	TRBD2	TGTGCCAGCAGCACAGGGACTAGCGGAGCCGAGCAGTACTTC	CASSTGTSGAEQYF
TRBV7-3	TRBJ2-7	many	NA	TGTGCCAGCAGCCCAGGATGGGAGGGGACATCCTACGAGCAGTACTTC	CASSPGWEGTSYEQYF
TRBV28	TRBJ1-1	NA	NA	TGTGCCAGCAGTATAGGTGGGGGGACTGAAGCTTTCTTT	CASSIGGGTEAFF